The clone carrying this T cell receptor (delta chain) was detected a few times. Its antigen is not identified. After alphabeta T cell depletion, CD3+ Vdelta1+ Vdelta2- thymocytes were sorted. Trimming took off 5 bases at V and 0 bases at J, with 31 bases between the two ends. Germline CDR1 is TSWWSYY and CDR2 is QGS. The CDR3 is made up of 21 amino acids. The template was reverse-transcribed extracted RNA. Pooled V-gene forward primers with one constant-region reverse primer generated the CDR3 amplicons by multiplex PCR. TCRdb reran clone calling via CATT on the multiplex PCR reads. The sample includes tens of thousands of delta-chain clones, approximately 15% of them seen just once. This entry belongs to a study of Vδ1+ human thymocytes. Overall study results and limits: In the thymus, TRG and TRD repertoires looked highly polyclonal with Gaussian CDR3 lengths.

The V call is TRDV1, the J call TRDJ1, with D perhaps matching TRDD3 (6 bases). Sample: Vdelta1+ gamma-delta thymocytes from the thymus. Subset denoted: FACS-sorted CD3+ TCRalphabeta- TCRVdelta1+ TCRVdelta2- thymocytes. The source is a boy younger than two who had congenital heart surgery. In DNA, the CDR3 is TGTGCTCTTGGGTCCCGTCAGGAGGTTCTACGGATACTGATGTACACCGATAAACTCATCTTT. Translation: CALGSRQEVLRILMYTDKLIF.